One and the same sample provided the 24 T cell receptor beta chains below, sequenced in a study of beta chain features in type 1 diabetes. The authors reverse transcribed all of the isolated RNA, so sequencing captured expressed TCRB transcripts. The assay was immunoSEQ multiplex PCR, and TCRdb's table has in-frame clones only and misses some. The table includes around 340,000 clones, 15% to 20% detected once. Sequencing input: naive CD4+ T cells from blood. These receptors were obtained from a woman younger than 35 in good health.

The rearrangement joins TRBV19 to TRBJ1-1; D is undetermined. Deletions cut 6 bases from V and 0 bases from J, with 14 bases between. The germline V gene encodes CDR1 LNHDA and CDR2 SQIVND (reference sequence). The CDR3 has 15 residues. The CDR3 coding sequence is TGTGCCAGTAGCCTCGGGGAATTCATGAACACTGAAGCTTTCTTT. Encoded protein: CASSLGEFMNTEAFF.

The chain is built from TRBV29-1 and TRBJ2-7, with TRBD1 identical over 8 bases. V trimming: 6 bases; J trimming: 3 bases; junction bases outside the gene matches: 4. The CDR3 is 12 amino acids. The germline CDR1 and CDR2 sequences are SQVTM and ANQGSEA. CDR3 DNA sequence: TGCAGCGTGGATGACAGGGGCTACGAGCAGTACTTC. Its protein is CSVDDRGYEQYF.

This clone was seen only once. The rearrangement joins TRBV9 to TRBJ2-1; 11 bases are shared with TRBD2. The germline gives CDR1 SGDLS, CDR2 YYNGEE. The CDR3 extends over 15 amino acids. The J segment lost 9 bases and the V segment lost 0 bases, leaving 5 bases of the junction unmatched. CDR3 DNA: TGTGCCAGCAGCGTAGTAGCGGGGGGGAGGGGTGAGCAGTTCTTC. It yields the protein CASSVVAGGRGEQFF.

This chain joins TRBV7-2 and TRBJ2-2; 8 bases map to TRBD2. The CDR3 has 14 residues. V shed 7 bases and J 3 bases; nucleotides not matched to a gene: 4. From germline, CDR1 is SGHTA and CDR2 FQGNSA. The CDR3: CASTTSGYTGELFF. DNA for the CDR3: TGTGCCAGCACAACTAGCGGATACACCGGGGAGCTGTTTTTT.

The CDR3 coding sequence is TGTGCCAGCAGCTTAAGGCAGGCGAACACCGGGGAGCTGTTTTTT. Translated, it gives CASSLRQANTGELFF. The rearrangement uses TRBV7-3 and TRBJ2-2; D not certain. The V gene's germline CDR1 is SGHTA and CDR2 FQGTGA. This CDR3 is 15 amino acids long. V was shortened by 1 base and J by 0 bases, with 6 bases between the two germline ends.

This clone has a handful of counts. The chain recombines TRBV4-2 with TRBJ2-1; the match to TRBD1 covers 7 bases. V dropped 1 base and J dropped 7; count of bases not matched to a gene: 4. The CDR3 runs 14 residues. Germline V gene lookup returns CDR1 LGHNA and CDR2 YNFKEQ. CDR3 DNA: TGTGCCAGCAGCCAAGCGGGACAGAATAATGAGCAGTTCTTC. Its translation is CASSQAGQNNEQFF.

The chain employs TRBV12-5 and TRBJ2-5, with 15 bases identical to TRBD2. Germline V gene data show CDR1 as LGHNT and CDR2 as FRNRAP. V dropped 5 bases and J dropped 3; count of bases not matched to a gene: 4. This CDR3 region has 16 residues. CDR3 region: CASGPGTSGGKETQYF. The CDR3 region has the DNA TGTGCTAGTGGTCCCGGGACTAGCGGGGGGAAAGAGACCCAGTACTTC.

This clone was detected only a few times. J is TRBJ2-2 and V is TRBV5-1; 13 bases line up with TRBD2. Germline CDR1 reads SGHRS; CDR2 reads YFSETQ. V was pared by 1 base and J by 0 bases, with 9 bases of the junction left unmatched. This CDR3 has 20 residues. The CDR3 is CASSLPRLAGGTANTGELFF. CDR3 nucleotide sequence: TGCGCCAGCAGCTTGCCTCGACTAGCGGGAGGAACCGCGAACACCGGGGAGCTGTTTTTT.

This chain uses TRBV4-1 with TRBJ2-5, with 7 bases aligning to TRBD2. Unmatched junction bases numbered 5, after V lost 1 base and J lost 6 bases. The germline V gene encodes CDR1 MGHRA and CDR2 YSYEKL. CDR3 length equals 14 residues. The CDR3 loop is CASSQVGGSKTQYF. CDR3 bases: TGCGCCAGCAGCCAAGTTGGCGGGAGCAAGACCCAGTACTTC.

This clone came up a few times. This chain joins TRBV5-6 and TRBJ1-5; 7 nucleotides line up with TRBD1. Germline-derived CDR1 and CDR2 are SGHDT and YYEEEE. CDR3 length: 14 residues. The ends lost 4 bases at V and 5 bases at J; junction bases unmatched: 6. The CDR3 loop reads CASSNDRDDQPQHF. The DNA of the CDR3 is TGTGCCAGCAGCAACGACAGGGATGATCAGCCCCAGCATTTT.

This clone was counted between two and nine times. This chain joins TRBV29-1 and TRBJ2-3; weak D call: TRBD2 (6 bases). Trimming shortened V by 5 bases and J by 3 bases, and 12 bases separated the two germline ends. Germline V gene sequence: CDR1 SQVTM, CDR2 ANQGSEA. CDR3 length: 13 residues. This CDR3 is CSVTVGGTDTQYF. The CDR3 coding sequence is TGCAGCGTTACCGTCGGGGGTACAGATACGCAGTATTTT.

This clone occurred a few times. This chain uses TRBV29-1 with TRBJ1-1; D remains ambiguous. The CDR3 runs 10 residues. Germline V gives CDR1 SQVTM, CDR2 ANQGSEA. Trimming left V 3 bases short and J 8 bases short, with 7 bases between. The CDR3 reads CSVDPEEAFF. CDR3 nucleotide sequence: TGCAGCGTTGACCCTGAGGAAGCTTTCTTT.

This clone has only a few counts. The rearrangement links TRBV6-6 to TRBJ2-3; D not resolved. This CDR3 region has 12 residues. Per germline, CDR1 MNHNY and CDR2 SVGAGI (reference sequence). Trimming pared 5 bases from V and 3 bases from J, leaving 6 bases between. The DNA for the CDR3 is TGTGCCAGCAGTCGCGTGACAGATACGCAGTATTTT. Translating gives CASSRVTDTQYF.

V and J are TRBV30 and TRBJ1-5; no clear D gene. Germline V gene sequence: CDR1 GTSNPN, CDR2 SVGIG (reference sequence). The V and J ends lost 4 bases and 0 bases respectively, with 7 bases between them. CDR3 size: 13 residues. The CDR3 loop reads CAWNGDSNQPQHF. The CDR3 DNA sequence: TGTGCCTGGAACGGGGATAGCAATCAGCCCCAGCATTTT.

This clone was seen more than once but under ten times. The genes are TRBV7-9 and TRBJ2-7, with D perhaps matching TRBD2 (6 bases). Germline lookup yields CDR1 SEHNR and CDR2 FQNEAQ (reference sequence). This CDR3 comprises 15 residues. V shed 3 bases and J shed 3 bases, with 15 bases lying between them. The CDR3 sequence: CASSLGSGDVYEQYF. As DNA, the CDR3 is TGTGCCAGCAGCTTGGGATCGGGAGATGTCTACGAGCAGTACTTC.

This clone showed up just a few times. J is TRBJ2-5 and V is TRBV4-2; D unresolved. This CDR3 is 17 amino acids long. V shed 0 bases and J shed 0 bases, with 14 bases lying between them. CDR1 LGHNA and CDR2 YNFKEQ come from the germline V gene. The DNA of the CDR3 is TGTGCCAGCAGCCAAGAAGGAGATATACGGAACCAAGAGACCCAGTACTTC. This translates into CASSQEGDIRNQETQYF.

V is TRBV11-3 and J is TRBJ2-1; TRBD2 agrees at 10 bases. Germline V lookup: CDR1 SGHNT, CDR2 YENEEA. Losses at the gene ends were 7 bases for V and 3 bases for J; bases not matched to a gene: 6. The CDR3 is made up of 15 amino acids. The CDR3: CASTLAGDRYNEQFF. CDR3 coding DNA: TGTGCCAGCACCCTAGCGGGAGACCGCTACAATGAGCAGTTCTTC.

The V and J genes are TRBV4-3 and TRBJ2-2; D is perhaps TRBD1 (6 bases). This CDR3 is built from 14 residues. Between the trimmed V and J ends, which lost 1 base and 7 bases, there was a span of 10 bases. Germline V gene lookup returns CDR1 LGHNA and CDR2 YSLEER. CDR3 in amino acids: CASSQGWGLGELFF. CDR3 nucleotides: TGCGCCAGCAGCCAAGGCTGGGGGCTCGGGGAGCTGTTTTTT.

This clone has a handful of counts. For the CDR3, the DNA is TGCAGCGTTCCATCAGGGGGCGCGGGCACAGATACGCAGTATTTT. This translates into CSVPSGGAGTDTQYF. V gene TRBV29-1 combines with J gene TRBJ2-3; 8 bases are a match to TRBD1. The length of the CDR3 is 15 residues. J was trimmed by 1 base and V by 5 bases; bases with no gene match: 8. Germline values: CDR1 SQVTM, CDR2 ANQGSEA.

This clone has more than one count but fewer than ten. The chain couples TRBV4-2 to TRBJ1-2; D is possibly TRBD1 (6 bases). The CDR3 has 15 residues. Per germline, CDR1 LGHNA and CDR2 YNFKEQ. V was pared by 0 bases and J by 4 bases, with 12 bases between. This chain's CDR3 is CASSQDRGRGYGYTF. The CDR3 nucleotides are TGTGCCAGCAGCCAAGATCGGGGCAGGGGCTATGGCTACACCTTC.

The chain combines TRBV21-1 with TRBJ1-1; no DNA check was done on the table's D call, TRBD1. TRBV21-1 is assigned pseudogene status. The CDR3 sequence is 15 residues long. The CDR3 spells CASSLGPGVVTEAFF. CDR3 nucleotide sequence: TGTGCCAGCAGCTTAGGACCAGGGGTAGTCACTGAAGCTTTCTTT.

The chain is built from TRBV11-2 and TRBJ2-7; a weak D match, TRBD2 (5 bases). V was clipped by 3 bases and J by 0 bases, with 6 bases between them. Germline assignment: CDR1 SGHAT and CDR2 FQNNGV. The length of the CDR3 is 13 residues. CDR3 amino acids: CASSFGSSYEQYF. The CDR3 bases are TGTGCCAGCAGCTTTGGGAGCTCCTACGAGCAGTACTTC.

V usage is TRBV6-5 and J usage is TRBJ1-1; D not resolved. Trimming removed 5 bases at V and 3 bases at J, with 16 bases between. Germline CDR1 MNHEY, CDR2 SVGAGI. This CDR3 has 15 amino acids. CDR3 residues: CASSNQTVVDTEAFF. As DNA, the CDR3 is TGTGCCAGCAGTAACCAAACAGTGGTGGACACTGAAGCTTTCTTT.

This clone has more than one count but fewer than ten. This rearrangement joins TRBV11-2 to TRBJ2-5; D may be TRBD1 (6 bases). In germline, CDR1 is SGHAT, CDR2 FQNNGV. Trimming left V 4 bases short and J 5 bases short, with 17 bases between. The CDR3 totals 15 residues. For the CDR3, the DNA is TGTGCCAGCAGCTCCCTACAGGGAAGGAGGGAGACCCAGTACTTC. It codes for CASSSLQGRRETQYF.